These 12 T cell receptor beta chains originate from one sample sequenced in a study of blood T cell repertoires in COVID-19. Generated by immunoSEQ multiplex PCR, the TCRdb table keeps only in-frame clones and is missing some. Counted here are a few hundred thousand clones, around 89% occurring once; the ten biggest clones make up approximately 12%. The sequenced sample was peripheral blood. These receptor sequences come from a woman aged 55-70 years with acute or convalescent COVID-19.

V is TRBV13 and J is TRBJ2-7; 10 positions agree with TRBD1. Germline CDR1 reads PRHDT; CDR2 reads FYEKMQ (reference sequence). The CDR3 is 13 residues long. V lost 4 bases to trimming and J lost 6 bases; unmatched junction nucleotides: 3. The CDR3 region has the DNA TGTGCCAGCAGCTCGGACAGGGGGAGCGAGCAGTACTTC. It translates to CASSSDRGSEQYF.

In DNA form, the CDR3 reads TGTGCCAGTAGTATACTTCCCGACAGGGCCGACTATGGCTACACCTTC. Residues: CASSILPDRADYGYTF. This chain links TRBV19 with TRBJ1-2; 7 nucleotides agree with TRBD1. There are 16 residues in the CDR3. Germline values: CDR1 LNHDA, CDR2 SQIVND (reference sequence). After removal of 2 bases from V and 3 bases from J, the junction contained 9 bases not matched to a gene.

J is TRBJ2-7 and V is TRBV27, with TRBD1 matching over 11 bases. The CDR3 consists of 14 residues. Trimming cost V 3 bases and J 5 bases; bases outside gene matches: 3. The germline CDR1 and CDR2 sequences are MNHEY and SMNVEV (reference sequence). CDR3 nucleotides: TGTGCCAGCAGTTTCGGACAGGGGGCGAACGAGCAGTACTTC. Translating it yields CASSFGQGANEQYF.

V and J are TRBV20-1 and TRBJ1-3; D is unresolved. With 3 bases removed from V and 0 bases from J, the gap between germline ends came to 9 bases. The CDR3 has 14 amino acids. The germline V gene has CDR1 DFQATT and CDR2 SNEGSKA (reference sequence). Here the CDR3 DNA reads TGCAGTGCTAGTGAGGCTTCCTCTGGAAACACCATATATTTT. Amino acid sequence: CSASEASSGNTIYF.

The rearrangement joins TRBV28 to TRBJ2-7; unclear D gene. From germline, CDR1 is MDHEN and CDR2 SYDVKM. The CDR3 consists of 12 residues. With 3 bases removed from V and 8 bases from J, the gap between germline ends came to 11 bases. CDR3 protein: CASSLRLEKQYF. The CDR3 coding sequence is TGTGCCAGCAGTTTGCGGTTGGAAAAGCAGTACTTC.

This sequence joins TRBV5-1 and TRBJ2-1; 11 bases align to TRBD1. With V trimmed by 0 bases and J by 7 bases, 15 bases remained unmatched. This CDR3 has 19 residues. CDR1 and CDR2 from the germline V gene are SGHRS and YFSETQ. Written as DNA, the CDR3 is TGCGCCAGCAGCTTGGCAGGACAGGGGGCACTCAATCCCAGGAATGAGCAGTTCTTC. Its protein product is CASSLAGQGALNPRNEQFF.

V gene TRBV12-3 or TRBV12-4 combines with J gene TRBJ1-2; D is unclear. V gave up 3 bases and J gave up 7 bases, with 9 bases separating them. The CDR3 length is 12 residues. The CDR3 is CASSFALRGYTF. The CDR3 nucleotides read TGTGCCAGCAGTTTCGCGCTTCGTGGCTACACCTTC.

The chain's CDR3 is CASSGTVNTEAFF. CDR3 nucleotides: TGTGCCAGCAGCGGGACAGTGAACACTGAAGCTTTCTTT. The V gene is TRBV6-2 or TRBV6-3, the J gene TRBJ1-1; 7 bases fit TRBD1. The V segment lost 6 bases and the J segment 0 bases; nucleotides outside the gene matches: 1. Germline loops: CDR1 MNHEY, CDR2 SVGEGT. The CDR3 sequence is 13 residues long.

The chain uses TRBV9 and TRBJ1-2, with a tentative D call TRBD1 (5 bases). The germline V gene encodes CDR1 SGDLS and CDR2 YYNGEE. V was pared by 4 bases and J by 7 bases, with 14 bases between. The CDR3 is 13 amino acids. Here the CDR3 reads CASSRGVGFGYTF. CDR3 nucleotide sequence: TGTGCCAGCAGCCGGGGGGTAGGGTTTGGCTACACCTTC.

There are a few counts of this clone. The CDR3 here is CASGGFSVGELFF. Here the CDR3 DNA reads TGTGCCAGCGGGGGGTTTTCGGTCGGGGAGCTGTTTTTT. The chain links TRBV7-2 to TRBJ2-2; D may be TRBD2 (6 bases). V lost 8 bases and J 7 bases, leaving 14 bases between the germline ends. This CDR3 contains 13 residues. Germline CDR1 and CDR2: SGHTA and FQGNSA.

The rearrangement links TRBV24-1 to TRBJ1-1; tentative D call: TRBD1 (6 bases). V was trimmed by 6 bases and J by 5 bases, leaving 21 bases between them. Germline V CDR1 and CDR2: KGHDR, SFDVKD. The CDR3 is made up of 16 amino acids. The CDR3 is CATSSSRRGGRTEAFF. CDR3 bases: TGTGCCACCAGTAGTTCCCGTCGGGGGGGCCGGACTGAAGCTTTCTTT.

The rearrangement links TRBV6-6 to TRBJ2-1, with TRBD2 matching 10 bases. The CDR3 covers 16 residues. The trim removed 8 bases at V and 4 bases at J, leaving 11 bases unmatched. The V gene's germline CDR1 is MNHNY and CDR2 SVGAGI (reference sequence). CDR3 sequence: CASGDLLAGDYNEQFF. The CDR3 DNA reads as TGTGCCAGCGGGGACCTCCTAGCGGGGGATTACAATGAGCAGTTCTTC.